The sequence of this T cell receptor (beta chain) was determined in a study of T-cell reconstitution after alpha-beta-depleted transplantation in children. Preparation of the TCRbeta library used unique molecular identifiers. MiXCR, run by TCRdb on the PCR reads, gives a single entry per CDR3 protein. In the table there are roughly 200,000 distinct CDR3 sequences, 13% to 15% of which are singletons. The V and J ends lost 4 bases and 1 base respectively, with 7 bases between them. This CDR3 contains 14 residues. Germline V gene sequence: CDR1 LNHDA, CDR2 SQIVND (reference sequence). The starting material was PBMCs from the stem cell graft donor, obtained from the stem cell graft. The gene calls are TRBV19 and TRBJ2-2, with D unresolved. This sequence originates from a human donor who donated a stem cell graft to a child with acute lymphoblastic leukemia. CDR3 loop: CASSTWRNTGELFF. CDR3 sequence (DNA): TGTGCCAGTAGTACGTGGCGGAACACCGGGGAGCTGTTTTTT.